The source of this TCR beta chain is a study of identical twins. Broader study findings: Models underestimated TCR alpha sharing (out-of-frame) in monozygotic twins. Low generation-probability sequences were in excess among twin-shared out-of-frame alpha sequences. Beta out-of-frame twin sharing showed a weaker excess.

About this clonotype: The target antigen is unknown.

TCRdb reanalysed the 5' RACE reads using MiXCR and keeps one entry per CDR3 protein. The top ten hold roughly 1.6% of the sample, which has roughly 690,000 distinct CDR3 sequences, over 5% seen once. Germline V CDR1 and CDR2: LGHNA, YNFKEQ. The CDR3 length is 14 residues. V dropped 1 base and J dropped 0 bases, with 7 bases sitting between them. The chain links TRBV4-2 to TRBJ2-7, with D unresolved. Sequenced: naive T cells sorted from blood. This clonotype was obtained from a man aged 18 to 30 in good health. The CDR3 region has the DNA TGTGCCAGCAGCCAAGGGCGGAACTCCTACGAGCAGTACTTC. Its translation is CASSQGRNSYEQYF.